The rows below give T cell receptor beta chains drawn from one sample of a study of T cells in localized non-small cell lung cancer. The data were produced by immunoSEQ multiplex PCR, yet TCRdb's version contains in-frame clones alone and is incomplete. The sample yields roughly 2,000 clones, roughly 25% seen once. Sequencing used normal lung tissue next to the tumor, obtained before any cancer treatment. Receptors were obtained from a female donor over 55 with stage III squamous cell lung carcinoma. CDR3s include the opening cysteine and the closing phenylalanine or tryptophan. A D gene is named only where the DNA matches it firmly. Not every row has a clone size; where given, it reads once, few, many or a size class.

D: TRBD2; V: TRBV6-8; size: few; J: TRBJ2-3; DNA: TGTGCCAGCATAGCGGGGGAAACAGATACGCAGTATTTT; CDR3: CASIAGETDTQYF
D: TRBD1; V: TRBV28; size: once; J: TRBJ1-5; DNA: TGTGCCAGCAGCCTCCCCCGGACAGGGGTCGGCAATCAGCCCCAGCATTTT; CDR3: CASSLPRTGVGNQPQHF
D: TRBD2; V: TRBV9; size: -; J: TRBJ2-5; DNA: TGTGCCAGCAGCTTGGGGACTAGCCCTGTTGGAGAGACCCAGTACTTC; CDR3: CASSLGTSPVGETQYF
D: TRBD1; V: TRBV6-8; size: medium-sized; J: TRBJ1-2; DNA: TGTGCCATCAGTGCGGACAGGGGCTATGGCTACACCTTC; CDR3: CAISADRGYGYTF
D: -; V: TRBV14; size: -; J: TRBJ1-3; DNA: TGTGCCAGCAGCCAAGATTGGAGAACCCTGCGGAACACCATATATTTT; CDR3: CASSQDWRTLRNTIYF
D: TRBD2; V: TRBV15; size: -; J: TRBJ2-1; DNA: TGTGCCACCAGCAGAGATCCGGGACTAGCGGGAGGTTTAAGGGAGCAGTTCTTC; CDR3: CATSRDPGLAGGLREQFF
D: TRBD1; V: TRBV5-1; size: -; J: TRBJ2-5; DNA: TGCGCCAGCAGCTTGCAAACCGGGACAGGGGGTCTCCAAGAGACCCAGTACTTC; CDR3: CASSLQTGTGGLQETQYF
D: -; V: TRBV19; size: -; J: TRBJ1-2; DNA: TGTGCCAGTAGTCTCCAGGGATTTGACTATGGCTACACCTTC; CDR3: CASSLQGFDYGYTF
D: TRBD2; V: TRBV5-1; size: once; J: TRBJ2-4; DNA: TGCGCCAGCAGCTTGGCTAGCGGTCAAAACATTCAGTACTTC; CDR3: CASSLASGQNIQYF
D: -; V: TRBV9; size: -; J: TRBJ1-2; DNA: TGTGCCAGCCGAACGTCCAGTGCCAACTATGGCTACACCTTC; CDR3: CASRTSSANYGYTF
D: -; V: TRBV6-8; size: medium-sized; J: TRBJ2-5; DNA: TGTGCCAGCAGTAGTGGGACGACCCAAGAGACCCAGTACTTC; CDR3: CASSSGTTQETQYF
D: -; V: TRBV6-8; size: few; J: TRBJ2-5; DNA: TGTGCCATCCTGGGCCCAGAAGAGACCCAGTACTTC; CDR3: CAILGPEETQYF
D: TRBD1; V: TRBV11-3; size: medium-sized; J: TRBJ2-7; DNA: TGTGCCAGCAGCTTAAACAGGGGACCCTACGAGCAGTACTTC; CDR3: CASSLNRGPYEQYF
D: -; V: TRBV15; size: -; J: TRBJ2-1; DNA: TGTGCCACCAGCAGAGTGGCAGCGGGCCGGTACAATGAGCAGTTCTTC; CDR3: CATSRVAAGRYNEQFF
D: -; V: TRBV7-5; size: few; J: TRBJ2-3; DNA: TGTGCCAGCAGCTTATCAGTAGGCAGGGATACGCAGTATTTT; CDR3: CASSLSVGRDTQYF
D: TRBD1; V: TRBV5-1; size: -; J: TRBJ1-1; DNA: TGCGCCAGCAGCTTCGGGACAGCCGTACAAAACACTGAAGCTTTCTTT; CDR3: CASSFGTAVQNTEAFF
D: -; V: TRBV9; size: few; J: TRBJ2-7; DNA: TGTGCCAGCAGCGTAGGGTTGGGGAACGAGCAGTACTTC; CDR3: CASSVGLGNEQYF
D: TRBD1; V: TRBV4-1; size: few; J: TRBJ1-2; DNA: TGCGCCAGCAGCCGGTTACCAGGGGGCCGAGACTATGGCTACACCTTC; CDR3: CASSRLPGGRDYGYTF
D: -; V: TRBV1; size: few; J: TRBJ2-7; DNA: TGCGCCAGCAGCCAAGGGCGGGGCCAAAACTCCTACGAGCAGTACTTC; CDR3: CASSQGRGQNSYEQYF
D: -; V: TRBV30; size: few; J: TRBJ1-2; DNA: TGTGCCTGGAGTGCGGGCGGGTGGGACTACCAATCCACCGAGGTTATCACCTTC; CDR3: CAWSAGGWDYQSTEVITF
D: TRBD1; V: TRBV11-3; size: few; J: TRBJ1-1; DNA: TGTGCCAGCAGCGCAGGACAGGGGAGGAGGGCAGCTTTCTTT; CDR3: CASSAGQGRRAAFF
D: TRBD1; V: TRBV14; size: once; J: TRBJ2-7; DNA: TGTGCCAGCAGCCGATACAGGGGCTACGAGCAGTACTTC; CDR3: CASSRYRGYEQYF
D: -; V: TRBV6-8; size: few; J: TRBJ1-6; DNA: TGTGCCAGCAGTTACGCGGCAGCAAATAATTCACCCCTCCACTTT; CDR3: CASSYAAANNSPLHF
D: TRBD2; V: TRBV9; size: -; J: TRBJ2-5; DNA: TGTGCCAGCAGCGTAGGGGTAAGCGGGAGAGGGGAAGAGACCCAGTACTTC; CDR3: CASSVGVSGRGEETQYF
D: TRBD1; V: TRBV15; size: once; J: TRBJ1-5; DNA: TGTGCCACCAGCAGGGACTGGGACAGGGGATATCAGCCCCAGCATTTT; CDR3: CATSRDWDRGYQPQHF
D: -; V: TRBV9; size: -; J: TRBJ1-2; DNA: TGTGCCAGCAGCCCGGCAGGACTTAACTATGGCTACACCTTC; CDR3: CASSPAGLNYGYTF
D: -; V: TRBV6-8; size: few; J: TRBJ1-2; DNA: TGTGCCAGCAGTTACTCGTGGGGGAGAGACTATGGCTACACCTTC; CDR3: CASSYSWGRDYGYTF
D: -; V: TRBV11-3; size: few; J: TRBJ2-6; DNA: TGTGCCAGCAGCTCCCAACCTACAGGGACTGGGGCCAACGTCCTGACTTTC; CDR3: CASSSQPTGTGANVLTF
D: -; V: TRBV11-3; size: medium-sized; J: TRBJ1-1; DNA: TGTGCCAGCAGCTTAGTGGAGGGCATCGCTGAAGCTTTCTTT; CDR3: CASSLVEGIAEAFF
D: -; V: TRBV5-1; size: -; J: TRBJ1-4; DNA: TGCGCCAGCAGCTCAGTAGGGACGGGTAATGAAAAACTGTTTTTT; CDR3: CASSSVGTGNEKLFF
D: -; V: TRBV5-1; size: -; J: TRBJ2-2; DNA: TGCGCCAGCAGCTCTGGGACTTCGAACACCGGGGAGCTGTTTTTT; CDR3: CASSSGTSNTGELFF
D: -; V: TRBV6-8; size: few; J: TRBJ1-5; DNA: TGTGCCACCGACCAAGGGACGGGCAATCAGCCCCAGCATTTT; CDR3: CATDQGTGNQPQHF
D: TRBD2; V: TRBV29-1; size: -; J: TRBJ2-5; DNA: TGCAGCGTTGGGGGATTTGGAGCGGGGGAGAGGACCCAGTACTTC; CDR3: CSVGGFGAGERTQYF
D: -; V: TRBV28; size: -; J: TRBJ1-1; DNA: TGTGCCAGCAGTCCCGGCCGTATGCCGAACACTGAAGCTTTCTTT; CDR3: CASSPGRMPNTEAFF
D: -; V: TRBV19; size: -; J: TRBJ2-3; DNA: TGTGCCAGTAGTACCGGGGGGCGTACAGATACGCAGTATTTT; CDR3: CASSTGGRTDTQYF
D: -; V: TRBV11-3; size: few; J: TRBJ2-1; DNA: TGTGCCAGCAGCCCAAAGCCCGGGGGCAATGAGCAGTTCTTC; CDR3: CASSPKPGGNEQFF
D: -; V: TRBV4-1; size: few; J: TRBJ2-7; DNA: TGCGCCAGCAGCCCAGCCGGGGGCGACGAGCAGTACTTC; CDR3: CASSPAGGDEQYF
D: -; V: TRBV28; size: large; J: TRBJ2-1; DNA: TGTGCCAGCAGTTTGGTCCCCTACAATGAGCAGTTCTTC; CDR3: CASSLVPYNEQFF
D: -; V: TRBV30; size: once; J: TRBJ1-4; DNA: TGTGCCTGGAGGCTAGGTGGGGCAGAAAAACTGTTTTTT; CDR3: CAWRLGGAEKLFF
D: TRBD1; V: TRBV6-8; size: few; J: TRBJ1-2; DNA: TGTGCCAGCAGTACCGTAGACAGGGTGGATTACTATGGCTACACCTTC; CDR3: CASSTVDRVDYYGYTF
D: TRBD2; V: TRBV28; size: -; J: TRBJ2-5; DNA: TGTGCCAGCAGCCCCGGGTGGCTAGCGGGAGGGGGACGTCGGGAGACCCAGTACTTC; CDR3: CASSPGWLAGGGRRETQYF
D: -; V: TRBV19; size: -; J: TRBJ2-3; DNA: TGTGCCAGTAGTCCATCCGGGACTCGGGGAGATACGCAGTATTTT; CDR3: CASSPSGTRGDTQYF
D: -; V: TRBV14; size: -; J: TRBJ2-1; DNA: TGTGCCAGCAGCCAATTCCGGGACCGCTACAATGAGCAGTTCTTC; CDR3: CASSQFRDRYNEQFF
D: -; V: TRBV11-3; size: few; J: TRBJ2-1; DNA: TGTGCCAGCAGACAGGGCGGGGCCAATTACAATGAGCAGTTCTTC; CDR3: CASRQGGANYNEQFF
D: -; V: TRBV6-8; size: medium-sized; J: TRBJ2-7; DNA: TGTGCCAGCAGTGGGACTGCCCGGGGCCACGAGCAGTACTTC; CDR3: CASSGTARGHEQYF
D: -; V: TRBV6-8; size: -; J: TRBJ2-7; DNA: TGTGCCAGCAGTTATGTCATGACAGGCGGGTACGAGCAGTACTTC; CDR3: CASSYVMTGGYEQYF
D: TRBD1; V: TRBV11-3; size: -; J: TRBJ1-1; DNA: TGTGCCAGCAGCTTTCGACGCCGGGACAGCACTGAAGCTTTCTTT; CDR3: CASSFRRRDSTEAFF
D: -; V: TRBV5-1; size: -; J: TRBJ1-2; DNA: TGCGCCAGCAGTCAGAAATTACAGGGAACCGGCGTCTATGGCTACACCTTC; CDR3: CASSQKLQGTGVYGYTF
D: TRBD2; V: TRBV9; size: medium-sized; J: TRBJ2-5; DNA: TGTGCCAGCAGCCCCTCCCCTAAGCGGGGGGCGGAGACCCAGTACTTC; CDR3: CASSPSPKRGAETQYF
D: -; V: TRBV19; size: -; J: TRBJ2-2; DNA: TGTGCCAGTAGATGGCAGGGACGAGGTGCCGGGGAGCTGTTTTTT; CDR3: CASRWQGRGAGELFF
D: -; V: TRBV4-1; size: few; J: TRBJ2-7; DNA: TGCGCCAGCAGCGTCGCAAGCTCCTACGAGCAGTACTTC; CDR3: CASSVASSYEQYF
D: -; V: TRBV28; size: few; J: TRBJ2-5; DNA: TGTGCCAGCAGTTTACTAGCGACGAGCCAAGAGACCCAGTACTTC; CDR3: CASSLLATSQETQYF
D: TRBD2; V: TRBV15; size: few; J: TRBJ2-5; DNA: TGTGCCACCAGCAGAAACCTCGGACTAGCGGGGGGCCGGTCGGTGGAGACCCAGTACTTC; CDR3: CATSRNLGLAGGRSVETQYF